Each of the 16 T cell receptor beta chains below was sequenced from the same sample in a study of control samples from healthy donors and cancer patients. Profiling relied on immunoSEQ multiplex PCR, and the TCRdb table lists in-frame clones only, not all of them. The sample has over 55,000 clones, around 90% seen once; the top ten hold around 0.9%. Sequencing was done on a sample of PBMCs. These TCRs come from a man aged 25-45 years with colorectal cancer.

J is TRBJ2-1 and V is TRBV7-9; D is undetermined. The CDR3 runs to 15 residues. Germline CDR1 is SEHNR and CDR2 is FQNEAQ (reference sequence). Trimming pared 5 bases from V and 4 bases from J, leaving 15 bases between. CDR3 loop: CASSHLGSGYNEQFF. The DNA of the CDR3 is TGTGCCAGCAGCCATCTGGGGTCCGGATACAATGAGCAGTTCTTC.

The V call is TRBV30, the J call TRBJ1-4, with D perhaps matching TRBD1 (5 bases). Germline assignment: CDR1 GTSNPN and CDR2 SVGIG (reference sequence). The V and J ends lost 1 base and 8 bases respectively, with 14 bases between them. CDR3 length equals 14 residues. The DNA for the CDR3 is TGTGCCTGGAGTGCCGTCGACCGGGGGGAAAAACTGTTTTTT. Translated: CAWSAVDRGEKLFF. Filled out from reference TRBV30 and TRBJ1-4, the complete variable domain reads SQTIHQWPATLVQPVGSPLSLECTVEGTSNPNLYWYRQAAGRGLQLLFYSVGIGQISSEVPQNLSASRPQDRQFILSSKKLLLSDSGFYLCAWSAVDRGEKLFFGSGTQLSVL.

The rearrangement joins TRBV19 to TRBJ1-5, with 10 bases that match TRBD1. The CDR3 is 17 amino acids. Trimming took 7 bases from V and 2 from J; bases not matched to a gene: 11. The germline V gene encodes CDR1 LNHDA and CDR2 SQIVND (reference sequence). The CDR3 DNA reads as TGTGCCAGTAAACCCAAAGCGACAGGGGGCGGCAATCAGCCCCAGCATTTT. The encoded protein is CASKPKATGGGNQPQHF.

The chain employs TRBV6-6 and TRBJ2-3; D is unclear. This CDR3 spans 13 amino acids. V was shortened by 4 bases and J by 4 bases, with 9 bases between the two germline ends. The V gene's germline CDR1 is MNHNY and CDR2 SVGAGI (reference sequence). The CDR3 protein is CASSFAMADTQYF. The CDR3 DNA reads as TGTGCCAGCAGTTTCGCGATGGCAGATACGCAGTATTTT.

CDR3 DNA sequence: TGTGCCAGCAGTTACCCTAAGGACAGGGCCCCTTGGGAGCAGTTCTTC. Its translation is CASSYPKDRAPWEQFF. V and J are TRBV6-2 or TRBV6-3 and TRBJ2-1, with 8 bases fitting TRBD1. V lost 2 bases to trimming and J lost 10 bases; unmatched junction nucleotides: 13. The CDR3 runs to 16 residues. Germline V gene sequence: CDR1 MNHEY, CDR2 SVGEGT.

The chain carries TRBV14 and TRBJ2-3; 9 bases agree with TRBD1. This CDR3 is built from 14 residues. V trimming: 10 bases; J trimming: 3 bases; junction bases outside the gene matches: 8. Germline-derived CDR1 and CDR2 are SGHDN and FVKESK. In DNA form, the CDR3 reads TGTGCCAACGAAACCGGGACAGGGACAGATACGCAGTATTTT. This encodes CANETGTGTDTQYF.

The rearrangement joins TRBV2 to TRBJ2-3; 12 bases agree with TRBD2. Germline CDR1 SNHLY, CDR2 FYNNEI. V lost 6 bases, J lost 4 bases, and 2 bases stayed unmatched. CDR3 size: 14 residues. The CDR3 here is CASSRLAGADTQYF. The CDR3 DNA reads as TGTGCCAGCAGCCGACTAGCGGGGGCAGATACGCAGTATTTT.

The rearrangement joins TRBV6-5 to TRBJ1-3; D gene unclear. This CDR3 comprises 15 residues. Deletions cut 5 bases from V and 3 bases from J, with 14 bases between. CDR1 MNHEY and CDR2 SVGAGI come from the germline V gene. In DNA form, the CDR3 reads TGTGCCAGCAGTACCGGGTTGAGGATTGGAAACACCATATATTTT. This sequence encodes CASSTGLRIGNTIYF.

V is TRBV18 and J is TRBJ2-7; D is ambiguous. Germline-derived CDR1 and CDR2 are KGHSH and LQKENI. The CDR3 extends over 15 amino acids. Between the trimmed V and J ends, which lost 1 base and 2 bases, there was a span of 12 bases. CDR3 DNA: TGTGCCAGCTCACCACTCGCTGCAGCGACCTACGAGCAGTACTTC. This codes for CASSPLAAATYEQYF.

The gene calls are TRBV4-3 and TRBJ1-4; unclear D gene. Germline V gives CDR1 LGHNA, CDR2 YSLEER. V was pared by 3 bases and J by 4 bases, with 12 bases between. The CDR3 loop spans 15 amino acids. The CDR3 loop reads CASSHNTFGNEKLFF. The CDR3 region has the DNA TGCGCCAGCAGCCATAACACCTTCGGTAATGAAAAACTGTTTTTT.

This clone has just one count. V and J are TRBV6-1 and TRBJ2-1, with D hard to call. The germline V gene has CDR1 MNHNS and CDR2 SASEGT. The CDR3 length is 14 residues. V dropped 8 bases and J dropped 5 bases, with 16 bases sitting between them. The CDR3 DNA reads TGTGCCAGCCGAGCTAGGAATACTAACAATGAGCAGTTCTTC. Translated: CASRARNTNNEQFF.

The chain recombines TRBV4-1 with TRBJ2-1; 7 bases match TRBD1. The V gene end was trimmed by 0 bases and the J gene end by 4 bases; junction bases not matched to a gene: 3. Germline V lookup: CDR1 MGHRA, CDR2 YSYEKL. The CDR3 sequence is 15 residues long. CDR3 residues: CASSQDMTGYNEQFF. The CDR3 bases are TGCGCCAGCAGCCAAGATATGACAGGGTACAATGAGCAGTTCTTC.

The CDR3 loop is CASSHTRRGHTNTGELFF. CDR3 nucleotide sequence: TGTGCCAGCAGTCACACGAGGAGGGGACACACGAACACCGGGGAGCTGTTTTTT. The chain combines TRBV6-6 with TRBJ2-2; the D gene could be TRBD1 or TRBD2 (6 bases each). Germline V gene data show CDR1 as MNHNY and CDR2 as SVGAGI (reference sequence). V dropped 5 bases and J dropped 0 bases, with 19 bases sitting between them. This CDR3 region has 18 residues.

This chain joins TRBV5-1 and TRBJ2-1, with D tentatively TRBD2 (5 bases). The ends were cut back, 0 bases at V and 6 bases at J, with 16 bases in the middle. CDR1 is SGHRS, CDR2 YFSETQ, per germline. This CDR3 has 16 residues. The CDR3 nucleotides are TGCGCCAGCAGCTTGGAAGTAAGCGGAACGGGCAATGAGCAGTTCTTC. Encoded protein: CASSLEVSGTGNEQFF.

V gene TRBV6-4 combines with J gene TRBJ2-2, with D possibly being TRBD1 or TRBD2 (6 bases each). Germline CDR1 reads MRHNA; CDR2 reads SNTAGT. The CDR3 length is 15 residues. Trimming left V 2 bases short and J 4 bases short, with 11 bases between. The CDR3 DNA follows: TGTGCCAGCAGTGACGGTGAGGGGGGCACCGGGGAGCTGTTTTTT. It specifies CASSDGEGGTGELFF.

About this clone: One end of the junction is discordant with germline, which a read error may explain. The CDR3 DNA reads TGCGTCAGCAGCTTGGAAGGGGAGGGCGGCTACACCTTC. This translates into CVSSLEGEGGYTF. This rearrangement joins TRBV5-1 to TRBJ1-2, with D maybe TRBD1 (5 bases). This CDR3 region has 13 residues. CDR1 and CDR2 (germline): SGHRS, YFSETQ. Looking up the rest from reference TRBV5-1 and TRBJ1-2 gives the full variable domain: KAGVTQTPRYLIKTRGQQVTLSCSPISGHRSVSWYQQTPGQGLQFLFEYFSETQRNKGNFPGRFSGRQFSNSRSEMNVSTLELGDSALYLCVSSLEGEGGYTFGSGTRLTVV.